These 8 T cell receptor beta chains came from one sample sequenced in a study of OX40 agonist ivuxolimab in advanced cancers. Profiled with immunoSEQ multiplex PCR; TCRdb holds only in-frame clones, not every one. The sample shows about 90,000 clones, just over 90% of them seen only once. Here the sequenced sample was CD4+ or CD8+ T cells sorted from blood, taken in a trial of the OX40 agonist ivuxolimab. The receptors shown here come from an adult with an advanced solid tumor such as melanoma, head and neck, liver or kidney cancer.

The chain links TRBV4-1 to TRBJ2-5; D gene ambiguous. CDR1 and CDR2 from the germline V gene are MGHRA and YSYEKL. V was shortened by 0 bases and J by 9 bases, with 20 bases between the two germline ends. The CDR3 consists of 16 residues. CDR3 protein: CASSQDSSGIGAAQYF. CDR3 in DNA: TGCGCCAGCAGCCAAGATTCTTCAGGCATCGGAGCTGCCCAGTACTTC.

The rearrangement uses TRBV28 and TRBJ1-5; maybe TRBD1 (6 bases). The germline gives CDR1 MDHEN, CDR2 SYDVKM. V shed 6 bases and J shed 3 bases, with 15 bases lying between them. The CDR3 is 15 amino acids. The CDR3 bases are TGTGCCAGCAGGTATTCCGGGACACCCAATCAGCCCCAGCATTTT. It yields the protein CASRYSGTPNQPQHF.

The CDR3 DNA follows: TGTGCCAGCAGTTTAAGGGTCTCGGGAGAAACCTCCGAGCAGTACTTC. This translates into CASSLRVSGETSEQYF. The chain has TRBV27 and TRBJ2-7, with a weak D call TRBD2 (6 bases). The germline V gene encodes CDR1 MNHEY and CDR2 SMNVEV (reference sequence). The ends were cut back, 2 bases at V and 6 bases at J, with 20 bases in the middle. The CDR3 is 16 amino acids.

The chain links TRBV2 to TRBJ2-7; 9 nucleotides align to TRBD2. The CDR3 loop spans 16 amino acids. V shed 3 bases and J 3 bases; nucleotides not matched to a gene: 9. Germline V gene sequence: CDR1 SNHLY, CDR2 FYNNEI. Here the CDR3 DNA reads TGTGCCAGCAGTGACCGGGCTAGCGGGAACTTCTACGAGCAGTACTTC. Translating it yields CASSDRASGNFYEQYF.

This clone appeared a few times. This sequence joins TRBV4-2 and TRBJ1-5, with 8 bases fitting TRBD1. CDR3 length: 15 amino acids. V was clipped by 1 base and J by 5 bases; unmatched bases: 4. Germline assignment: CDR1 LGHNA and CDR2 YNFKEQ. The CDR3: CASSQGQGAHQPQHF. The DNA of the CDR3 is TGTGCCAGCAGCCAAGGGCAGGGGGCTCATCAGCCCCAGCATTTT.

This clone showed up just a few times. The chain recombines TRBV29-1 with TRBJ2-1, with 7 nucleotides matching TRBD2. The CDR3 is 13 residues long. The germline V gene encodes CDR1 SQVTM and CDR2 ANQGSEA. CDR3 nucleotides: TGCAACGTCGCGGGAGTTGGTTACAATGAGCAGTTCTTC. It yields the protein CNVAGVGYNEQFF.

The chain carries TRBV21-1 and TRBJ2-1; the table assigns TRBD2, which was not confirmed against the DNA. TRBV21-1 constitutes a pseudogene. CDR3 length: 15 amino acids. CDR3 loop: CASRRTSGRALEQFF. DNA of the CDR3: TGTGCCAGCAGACGGACTAGCGGGAGGGCCCTTGAGCAGTTCTTC.

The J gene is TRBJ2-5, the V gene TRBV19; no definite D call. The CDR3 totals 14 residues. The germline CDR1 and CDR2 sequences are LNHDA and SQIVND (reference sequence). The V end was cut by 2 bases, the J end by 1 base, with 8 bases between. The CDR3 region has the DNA TGTGCCAGTAGTATAAGCCGCTTCCAAGAGACCCAGTACTTC. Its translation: CASSISRFQETQYF.